This is a list of T cell receptor beta chains from one sample in a study of blood T cells in healthy people across ages. Using its own MiXCR run on the 5' RACE reads, TCRdb lists one record per CDR3 protein. The sample contains 1.2 million to 1.5 million distinct CDR3 sequences, around 59% of which appear only once. Sequenced sample: blood. The receptors stem from a man younger than 30 in good health. CDR3s include the opening cysteine and the closing phenylalanine or tryptophan. D genes are given only for firm matches. Size tells how often a clone was seen (once, few, many) or the class of an expanded clone, and some rows leave it out.

TRBJ2-3 . . TRBV6-5 TGTGCCAGCAGAATGACTGCCGATACGCAGTATTTT CASRMTADTQYF
TRBJ2-3 . few TRBV7-2 TGTGCCAGCAGCTCATTCCGAGACTCTAGCACAGATACGCAGTATTTT CASSSFRDSSTDTQYF
TRBJ1-2 TRBD1 . TRBV20-1 TGCAGTGCTTCCGACAGGGTGTACACCTTC CSASDRVYTF
TRBJ2-7 TRBD1 . TRBV13 TGTGCCAGCAGCCCCGGGACAGGGTTCGAGCAGTACTTC CASSPGTGFEQYF
TRBJ2-3 TRBD2 few TRBV20-1 TGCAGTGCTCCCGGGACTAGCGGAGATACGCAGTATTTT CSAPGTSGDTQYF
TRBJ2-1 TRBD2 . TRBV7-2 TGTGCCAGCAGCTCGGGACTAGCGGGGGGTTGGAATGAGCAGTTCTTC CASSSGLAGGWNEQFF
TRBJ2-7 . . TRBV20-1 TGCAGTGCTAGAGATAACAGGGAAATCTACGAGCAGTACTTC CSARDNREIYEQYF
TRBJ2-7 TRBD1 . TRBV4-2 TGTGCCAGCAGCCAACGACAGGGCACCTCCGACGAGCAGTACTTC CASSQRQGTSDEQYF
TRBJ2-1 . . TRBV29-1 TGCAGCGTTCTAATACTATCCTACAATGAGCGGTTCTTC CSVLILSYNERFF
TRBJ2-3 . . TRBV27 TGTGCCAGCAGGTGGGTTGCAGATACGCAGTATTTT CASRWVADTQYF
TRBJ1-5 . . TRBV19 TGTGCCAGTAGTCACCCCAGGCGGCTTGATAGCAATCAGCCCCAGCATTTT CASSHPRRLDSNQPQHF
TRBJ2-1 . few TRBV29-1 TGCAGCGTTGACAGGACCTACAATGAGCAGTTCTTC CSVDRTYNEQFF
TRBJ1-1 . . TRBV14 TGTGCCAGCAGCCGGGCAACGAACACTGAAGCTTTCTTT CASSRATNTEAFF
TRBJ2-1 TRBD2 . TRBV6-2/TRBV6-3 TGTGCCAGCAGTTACTCACTAGCGGGATGGGGGTTCTTC CASSYSLAGWGFF
TRBJ2-7 . . TRBV7-2 TGTGCCAGCAGCCCCCTTGATATGCACGAGCAGTACTTC CASSPLDMHEQYF
TRBJ1-5 TRBD1 few TRBV4-1 TGCGCCAGCAGCACCCAGGACAGGGGAAGAGATCAGCCCCAGCATTTT CASSTQDRGRDQPQHF
TRBJ2-3 . . TRBV7-2 TGTGCCAGCAGCTTAGCGGGGGGAGTTACAGATACGCAGTATTTT CASSLAGGVTDTQYF
TRBJ1-1 TRBD1 . TRBV18 TGTGCCAGCTCACCGATTAAGTCTCAGGGGGCGATGAACACTGAAGCTTTCTTT CASSPIKSQGAMNTEAFF
TRBJ1-6 . few TRBV2 TGTGCCAGCGATACAGGGAATGTGACACCCCTCCACTTT CASDTGNVTPLHF
TRBJ1-5 TRBD1 . TRBV11-2 TGTGCCAGCAGCTTGAACAGGGGTGGGAATCAGCCCCAGCATTTT CASSLNRGGNQPQHF
TRBJ2-7 . . TRBV2 TGTGCCAGCAGCTTAAGGGCCCCCCCCTGGGGCGAGCAGTACTTC CASSLRAPPWGEQYF
TRBJ2-1 TRBD2 . TRBV5-1 TGCGCCAGCAGCTTGGTGGGGGGGGTTTTATATGAGAAGCAGTTCTTC CASSLVGGVLYEKQFF
TRBJ2-7 . . TRBV27 TGTGCCAGCAGTAACCCCTCGGCGGGATATTACGAGCAGTACTTC CASSNPSAGYYEQYF
TRBJ1-2 . . TRBV3-1 TGTGCCAGCAGCCCGCAGGGGAGAGTTGGCTACACCTTC CASSPQGRVGYTF
TRBJ1-2 . . TRBV20-1 TGCAGTGCCCGTACGGGAGTTGGTGGCTACACCTTC CSARTGVGGYTF
TRBJ2-3 TRBD2 few TRBV15 TGTGCCACCAGCAGAGAGAGGCTAGCGGGGACCTCGTGGGATACGCAGTATTTT CATSRERLAGTSWDTQYF
TRBJ2-7 TRBD1 . TRBV6-1 TGTGCCAGCAGTCCCGCGGACAGGGTGGTGGGAAGCTCCTACGAGCAGTACTTC CASSPADRVVGSSYEQYF
TRBJ2-4 . . TRBV20-1 TGCAGTGCGCCCCCCATCAAAAACATTCAGTACTTC CSAPPIKNIQYF